Detailed here is one T cell receptor beta chain. The entry originates in a study of blood T cell repertoires in COVID-19. Study-level information: Sites in the United States, Italy and Spain provided acute and convalescent COVID-19 samples. Sample material is recorded as cDNA or gDNA derived from T cells, B-cell-depleted T cells, or PBMCs.

Original processing notes: It was from reference gene primer amplification that nucleated cell counts were estimated. The data were produced by immunoSEQ multiplex PCR, yet TCRdb's version contains in-frame clones alone and is incomplete. That table furnishes V, J and clone size, whereas the DNA furnished D and trimming. The repertoire holds roughly 230,000 clones, around 80% seen once, with roughly 8.8% in the top ten. CDR3 length: 15 residues. The junction had 9 bases not matched to a gene; V was cut back by 6 bases and J by 6 bases. CDR1 and CDR2 from the germline V gene are MNHEY and SVGAGI. This chain joins TRBV6-5 and TRBJ2-1; 9 nucleotides agree with TRBD2. This clonotype was sampled from a man between 35 and 55 years old with active or convalescent COVID-19. The sample was peripheral blood. The DNA for the CDR3 is TGTGCCAGCAGGTACCTAGCGGGGTCGGGCAATGAGCAGTTCTTC. Amino acids: CASRYLAGSGNEQFF.